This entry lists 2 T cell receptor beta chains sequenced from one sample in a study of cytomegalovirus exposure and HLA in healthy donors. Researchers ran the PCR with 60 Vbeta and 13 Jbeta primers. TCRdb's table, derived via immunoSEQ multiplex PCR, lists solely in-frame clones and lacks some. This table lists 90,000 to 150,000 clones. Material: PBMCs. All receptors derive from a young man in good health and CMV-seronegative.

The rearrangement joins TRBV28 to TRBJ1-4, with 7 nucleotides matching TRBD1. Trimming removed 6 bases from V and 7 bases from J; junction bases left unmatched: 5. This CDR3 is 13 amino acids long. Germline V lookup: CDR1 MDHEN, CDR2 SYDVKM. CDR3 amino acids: CASRGTVAEKLFF. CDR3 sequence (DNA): TGTGCCAGCAGGGGGACAGTGGCTGAAAAACTGTTTTTT.

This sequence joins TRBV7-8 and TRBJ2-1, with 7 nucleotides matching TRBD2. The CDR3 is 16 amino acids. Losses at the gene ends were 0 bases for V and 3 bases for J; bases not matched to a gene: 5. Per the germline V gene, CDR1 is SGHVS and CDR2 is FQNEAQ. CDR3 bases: TGTGCCAGCAGCTTAGCGCGTCTAGCGGACTACAATGAGCAGTTCTTC. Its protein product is CASSLARLADYNEQFF. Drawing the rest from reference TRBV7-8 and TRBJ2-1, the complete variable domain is GAGVSQSPRYKVAKRGQDVALRCDPISGHVSLFWYQQALGQGPEFLTYFQNEAQLDKSGLPSDRFFAERPEGSVSTLKIQRTQQEDSAVYLCASSLARLADYNEQFFGPGTRLTVL.